These T cell receptor beta chains were read from a single sample in a study of Tregs in tolerant kidney transplant recipients. Libraries were prepared by immunoSEQ multiplex PCR; TCRdb keeps only in-frame clonotypes and omits some of them. The repertoire holds 55,000 to 70,000 clones, with over 75% as singletons. The source material was Tregs from blood, sampled before the transplant. Source of these receptors: a human donor who received a combined kidney and bone marrow transplant. Each CDR3 is given with its conserved first and last residue. A D gene is named only where the DNA matches it firmly. Clone size appears in some rows only: once, few, many, or a class for an expanded clone.

TRBJ1-5	TRBV4-3	-	-	TGCGCCAGCAGCCTCTATGGACGGAGCAATCAGCCCCAGCATTTT	CASSLYGRSNQPQHF
TRBJ1-3	TRBV25-1	-	-	TGTGCCAGCAGTGAATCGAACCGTCCAGTAGGCACCATATATTTT	CASSESNRPVGTIYF
TRBJ2-7	TRBV28	-	-	TGTGCCAGCAGTGCCCAGGGCCTTCACTCCTACGAGCAGTACTTC	CASSAQGLHSYEQYF
TRBJ2-1	TRBV5-6	TRBD2	few	TGTGCCAGCAGCCAAAGCGGGAGTCTCTCCTACAATGAGCAGTTCTTC	CASSQSGSLSYNEQFF
TRBJ2-2	TRBV5-4	-	-	TGTGCCAGCAGCGGACTGAATTATTTCGGCACCGGGGAGCTGTTTTTT	CASSGLNYFGTGELFF
TRBJ2-4	TRBV11-2	-	-	TGTGCCAGCAGCTCCCCGAGGGGGGCACTAGCCAAAAACATTCAGTACTTC	CASSSPRGALAKNIQYF
TRBJ2-1	TRBV9	-	-	TGTGCCAGCAGCGTAGAAGGGCGTCCGTGGAGCCCCCTATCCTACAATGAGCAGTTCTTC	CASSVEGRPWSPLSYNEQFF
TRBJ2-1	TRBV18	TRBD1	-	TGTGCCAGCTCAGGACAGGGGAAAAACAATGAGCAGTTCTTC	CASSGQGKNNEQFF
TRBJ2-3	TRBV27	-	-	TGTGCCAGCAGTTTATCGTTCCCTTTAAACACAGATACGCAGTATTTT	CASSLSFPLNTDTQYF
TRBJ2-1	TRBV11-2	-	-	TGTGCCAGCAGCACCCCATGGCGGGATGAGCAGTTCTTC	CASSTPWRDEQFF
TRBJ2-7	TRBV19	-	-	TGTGCCAGTAGTCTAAGTGGAGTCTACGAGCAGTACTTC	CASSLSGVYEQYF
TRBJ2-2	TRBV28	-	few	TGTGCCAGCAGTGGGGGCGGGTCCGGGGAGCTGTTTTTT	CASSGGGSGELFF
TRBJ2-7	TRBV5-1	TRBD1	-	TGCGCCAGCAGCACCGGACAGGGGGCTTACGAGCAGTACTTC	CASSTGQGAYEQYF
TRBJ1-1	TRBV18	-	-	TGTGCCAGCTCACCGATACAGGGACCGAACACTGAAGCTTTCTTT	CASSPIQGPNTEAFF
TRBJ1-1	TRBV6-1	-	-	TGTGCCAGCAGGACATTCATGGGCGCTGAAGCTTTCTTT	CASRTFMGAEAFF
TRBJ2-1	TRBV5-1	-	-	TGCGCCAGCAGCTTGGTGTATGGCAATGAGCAGTTCTTC	CASSLVYGNEQFF
TRBJ1-1	TRBV19	-	-	TGTGCCACCCGGAAAGGGACGGTGAACACTGAAGCTTTCTTT	CATRKGTVNTEAFF
TRBJ2-5	TRBV6-6	TRBD1	-	TGTGCCAGCAGTCACCCCGTGACAGGGAAAAAAGAGACCCAGTACTTC	CASSHPVTGKKETQYF
TRBJ2-7	TRBV5-1	-	few	TGCGCCAGCAGCTGGGGACTTGTGGGGTCCTACGAGCAGTACTTC	CASSWGLVGSYEQYF
TRBJ1-2	TRBV6-5	-	-	TGTGCCAGCGGGGGGAACTATGGCTACACCTTC	CASGGNYGYTF
TRBJ2-1	TRBV6-5	-	-	TGTGCCAGCGGGAGCCTCAACTACAATGAGCAGTTCTTC	CASGSLNYNEQFF
TRBJ1-4	TRBV10-1	-	-	TGCGCCAGCGGAGCGGACGGAGTTGGGGAAAAACTGTTTTTT	CASGADGVGEKLFF
TRBJ2-7	TRBV19	TRBD2	-	TGTGCCAGTAGTTTCTCCGGGACTAGCGGGAGGGCCCGCGAGCAGTACTTC	CASSFSGTSGRAREQYF
TRBJ2-1	TRBV11-2	-	-	TGTGCCAGCAGCTTGACTAGGGTGGCCTACAATGAGCAGTTCTTC	CASSLTRVAYNEQFF
TRBJ2-7	TRBV2	-	-	TGTGCCAGCAGTGGGGCTAGCTCCCTCGGGGCCTACGAGCAGTACTTC	CASSGASSLGAYEQYF
TRBJ2-1	TRBV5-1	TRBD2	-	TGCGCCAGCAGCTTGGAGTCTAGCGGAAGCTACAATGAGCAGTTCTTC	CASSLESSGSYNEQFF
TRBJ2-7	TRBV5-1	TRBD1	-	TGCGCCAGACAACAGGGGGAAGAGCAGTACTTC	CARQQGEEQYF
TRBJ2-3	TRBV6-5	TRBD2	-	TGTGCCAGCAGTTCCCTTACCGGGACTAGCAAGGATACGCAGTATTTT	CASSSLTGTSKDTQYF
TRBJ2-3	TRBV7-9	TRBD2	-	TGTGCCAGCAGCTTATCGCAGACTAGCGGGAGAGATACGCAGTATTTT	CASSLSQTSGRDTQYF
TRBJ2-2	TRBV5-1	-	-	TGCGCCAGCAGGCCCTTATTTGGGGGACGGGAGTACGCCGGGGAGCTGTTTTTT	CASRPLFGGREYAGELFF
TRBJ2-2	TRBV6-6	-	-	TGTGCCAGCAGTTTCATGGGGGCCGGGGAGCTGTTTTTT	CASSFMGAGELFF
TRBJ1-2	TRBV25-1	TRBD1	-	TGTGCCAGCAGTGAAGGGACAGCAGCCACCTTC	CASSEGTAATF
TRBJ1-2	TRBV18	-	-	TGTGCCAGCTCACCACAAGAGACAGAGTATGGCTACACCTTC	CASSPQETEYGYTF
TRBJ1-2	TRBV6-5	-	few	TGTGCCAGCAGGGTCAGGGATGGCTACACCTTC	CASRVRDGYTF
TRBJ2-3	TRBV7-2	-	-	TGTGCCAGCAGCCGGGACGTTCGGGATACGCAGTATTTT	CASSRDVRDTQYF
TRBJ1-5	TRBV7-2	-	-	TGTGCCAGCAGCGAGGGGGGCAATCAGCCCCAGCATTTT	CASSEGGNQPQHF
TRBJ1-2	TRBV10-2	TRBD1	-	TGCGCCAGCAGCGGACCAGGGGGCGAGGGCTATGGCTACACCTTC	CASSGPGGEGYGYTF
TRBJ2-7	TRBV10-3	TRBD2	-	TGTGCCATCAGTGAGTCCGGCGGGAGGGTCGAGCAGTACTTC	CAISESGGRVEQYF
TRBJ1-2	TRBV29-1	-	-	TGCAGCGTTGTTAGGGGGAGCTATGGCTACACCTTC	CSVVRGSYGYTF
TRBJ1-1	TRBV9	-	-	TGTGCCAGCAGCGTAGAAGGGTACACTGAAGCTTTCTTT	CASSVEGYTEAFF
TRBJ1-2	TRBV5-6	-	-	TGTGCCAGCAGCTTGGTAGGGCAAGGAGGATATGGCTACACCTTC	CASSLVGQGGYGYTF
TRBJ1-2	TRBV29-1	-	-	TGCAGCGTTGAAGAGTACGGAGGGGGCTACACCTTC	CSVEEYGGGYTF
TRBJ1-2	TRBV5-4	TRBD1	once	TGTGCCAGCAGCTGGACAGGGGAATATGGCTACACCTTC	CASSWTGEYGYTF
TRBJ1-5	TRBV4-2	-	-	TGTGCCAGCAGCCAAGCGGGGGACAGCAATCAGCCCCAGCATTTT	CASSQAGDSNQPQHF
TRBJ1-2	TRBV28	TRBD1	-	TGTGCCAGCAGTACAGGGGGCTTAAACTATGGCTACACCTTC	CASSTGGLNYGYTF
TRBJ1-4	TRBV7-9	-	-	TGTGCCAGCAGCGGCCGGGAGAGTGAAAAACTGTTTTTT	CASSGRESEKLFF
TRBJ2-1	TRBV28	TRBD2	once	TGTGCCAGCAGCCCTAGCGGGAGTTACGAGCAGTTCTTC	CASSPSGSYEQFF
TRBJ2-7	TRBV5-4	TRBD1	-	TGTGCCAGCAGCTCGGCCCGGACAGGGGGCGACGACGAGCAGTACTTC	CASSSARTGGDDEQYF
TRBJ2-7	TRBV7-2	TRBD2	medium-sized	TGTGCCAGCAGCCGTCAGTTGGGGACTAGCGGGAGGGGAGACTACGAGCAGTACTTC	CASSRQLGTSGRGDYEQYF
TRBJ2-7	TRBV9	-	once	TGTGCCAGCAGCCCCTGGAGGGGGGTAACCTACGAGCAGTACTTC	CASSPWRGVTYEQYF
TRBJ2-1	TRBV10-2	TRBD2	-	TGCGCCAGCAGCGAGCTCCGGGGGGGGGCCCCGGGTTATGGCAATGAGCAGTTCTTC	CASSELRGGAPGYGNEQFF
TRBJ1-6	TRBV19	-	-	TGTGCCAGTAGTATGCCCGGGGCCGAATCACCCCTCCACTTT	CASSMPGAESPLHF